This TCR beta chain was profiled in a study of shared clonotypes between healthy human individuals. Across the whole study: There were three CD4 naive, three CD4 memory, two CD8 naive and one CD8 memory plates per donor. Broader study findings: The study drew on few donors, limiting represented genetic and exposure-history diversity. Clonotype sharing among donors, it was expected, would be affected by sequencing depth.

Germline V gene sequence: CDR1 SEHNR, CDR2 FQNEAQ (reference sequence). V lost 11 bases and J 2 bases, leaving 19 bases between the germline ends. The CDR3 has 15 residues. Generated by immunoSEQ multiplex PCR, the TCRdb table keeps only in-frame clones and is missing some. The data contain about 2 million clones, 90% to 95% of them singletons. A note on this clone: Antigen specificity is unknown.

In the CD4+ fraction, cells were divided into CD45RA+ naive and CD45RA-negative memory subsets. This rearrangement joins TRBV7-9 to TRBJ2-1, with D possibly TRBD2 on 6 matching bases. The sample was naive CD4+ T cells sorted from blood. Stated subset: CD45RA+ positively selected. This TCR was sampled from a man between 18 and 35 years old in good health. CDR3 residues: CAVPPGTVPYNEQFF. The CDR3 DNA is TGTGCCGTACCCCCCGGGACTGTCCCCTACAATGAGCAGTTCTTC.